This section outlines one T cell receptor (beta chain) sequence together with its context. This sample is drawn from a study of Graves' ophthalmopathy and Graves' hyperthyroidism. Study-level information: If no ophthalmopathy appeared within 18 months of follow-up, hyperthyroidism was termed stable.

Among the hyperthyroidism patients, all were newly diagnosed, aged 18 to 65, with under 2 months' duration. Amplification targeted the TCR beta CDR3 regions, with RNA transcripts as the source material. Second-round multiplex PCR followed a first-round RT-PCR using HTBI primers. From the multiplex PCR reads, TCRdb called clonotypes with MiXCR, one entry per CDR3 protein. Of around 1,200,000 distinct CDR3 sequences in the sample, roughly 35% were seen once. The CDR3 is made up of 18 amino acids. V lost 5 bases, J lost 13 bases, and 30 bases lay in between. The germline V gene has CDR1 LNHNV and CDR2 YYDKDF (reference sequence).

The J gene is TRBJ1-6, the V gene TRBV15; no clear D gene. Sample: peripheral blood or thyroid tissue (not recorded which). This sequence originates from an adult man with Graves' hyperthyroidism. The DNA of the CDR3 is TGTGCCACCAGCCTAGAAAGGGAACATGGACCCTCATTATCGCCCCTCCACTTT. Amino acid sequence: CATSLEREHGPSLSPLHF.